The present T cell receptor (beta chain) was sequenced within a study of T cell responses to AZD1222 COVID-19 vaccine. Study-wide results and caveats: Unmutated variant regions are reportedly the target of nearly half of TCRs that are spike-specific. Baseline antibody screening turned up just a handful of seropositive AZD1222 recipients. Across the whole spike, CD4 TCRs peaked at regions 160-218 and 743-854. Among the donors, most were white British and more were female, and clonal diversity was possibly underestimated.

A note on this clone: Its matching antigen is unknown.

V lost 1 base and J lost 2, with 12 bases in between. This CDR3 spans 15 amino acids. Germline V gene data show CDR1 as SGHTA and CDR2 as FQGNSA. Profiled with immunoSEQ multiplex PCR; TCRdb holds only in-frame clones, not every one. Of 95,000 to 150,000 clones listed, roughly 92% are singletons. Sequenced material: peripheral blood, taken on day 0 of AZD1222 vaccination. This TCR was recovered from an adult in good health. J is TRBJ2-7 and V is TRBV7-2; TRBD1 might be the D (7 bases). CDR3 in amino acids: CASSLEPGGTYEQYV. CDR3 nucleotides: TGTGCCAGCAGCTTAGAGCCAGGGGGGACCTACGAGCAGTACGTC.